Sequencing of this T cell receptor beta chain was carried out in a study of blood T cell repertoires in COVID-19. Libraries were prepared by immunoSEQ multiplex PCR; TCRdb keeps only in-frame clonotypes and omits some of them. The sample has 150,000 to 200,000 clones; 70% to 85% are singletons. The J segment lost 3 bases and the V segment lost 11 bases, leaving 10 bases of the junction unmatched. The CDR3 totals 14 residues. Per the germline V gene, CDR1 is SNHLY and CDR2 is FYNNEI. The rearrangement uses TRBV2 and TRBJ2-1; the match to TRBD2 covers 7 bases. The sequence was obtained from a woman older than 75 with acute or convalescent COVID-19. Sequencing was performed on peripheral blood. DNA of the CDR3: TGTGCCTTCCGAGGGCGCGGGAGCTACAATGAGCAGTTCTTC. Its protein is CAFRGRGSYNEQFF.